Shown below are 3 T cell receptor beta chains from a single sample sequenced in a study of beta chain features in type 1 diabetes. Whole-study results and caveats: TCRB CDR3s were moderately but significantly shorter in Type 1 diabetes patients in all four CD4+ subsets.

Expressed TCRB transcripts got sequenced, as all isolated RNA was reverse transcribed. The protocol was immunoSEQ multiplex PCR, while the TCRdb copy is restricted to in-frame clones and leaves out a portion. The sample contains 600,000 to 750,000 clones, 12% of which appear only once. These receptors are not linked to any known antigen. The sequencing sample was made of naive CD4+ T cells from blood. These receptors all stem from a man aged 25-45 years with type 1 diabetes.

The chain links TRBV27 to TRBJ1-1; no firm D call. V was trimmed by 5 bases and J by 0 bases, leaving 19 bases between them. The length of the CDR3 is 17 residues. In germline, CDR1 is MNHEY, CDR2 SMNVEV (reference sequence). The CDR3 region is CASSPLGPPRVNTEAFF. CDR3 DNA sequence: TGTGCCAGCAGTCCTCTAGGCCCTCCTAGGGTGAACACTGAAGCTTTCTTT.

This clone was picked up a small number of times. The V gene is TRBV5-1, the J gene TRBJ2-5; D is undetermined. CDR1 is SGHRS and CDR2 is YFSETQ in the germline V gene. CDR3 length: 11 amino acids. V lost 4 bases and J lost 4, with 5 bases in between. CDR3 coding DNA: TGCGCCAGCAGCGAAGGAGAGACCCAGTACTTC. This gives the protein CASSEGETQYF.

This clone was recorded a few times. This chain connects TRBV14 to TRBJ2-1; 7 nucleotides align to TRBD2. CDR3 length: 16 amino acids. V trimming: 1 base; J trimming: 11 bases; junction bases outside the gene matches: 14. In germline, CDR1 is SGHDN, CDR2 FVKESK. CDR3 region: CASSQGLADYNDKQFF. The CDR3 DNA reads as TGTGCCAGCAGCCAAGGGCTAGCGGACTACAATGATAAGCAGTTCTTC.